The source of this T cell receptor beta chain is a study of a mutant IDH1 vaccine in newly diagnosed glioma. Study-level background: Patients were started on vaccination 4-6 weeks after radiotherapy alone, or with temozolomide cycles. The study, taken as a whole, reports: Changes in the top peripheral T cell clonotypes seemingly had no bearing on pseudoprogression.

This CDR3 has 15 residues. Per the germline V gene, CDR1 is MNHEY and CDR2 is SMNVEV (reference sequence). V lost 4 bases to trimming and J lost 3 bases; unmatched junction nucleotides: 7. Comment on this clone: What it binds is unknown.

The protocol was immunoSEQ multiplex PCR, while the TCRdb copy is restricted to in-frame clones and leaves out a portion. The sample has 60,000 or so clones, about 88% seen once. The time point was: week 11, during vaccination. The content of each vaccine dose was 300 ug of mutant IDH1 20-mer peptide, and topical imiquimod accompanied it. Source: PBMCs, taken from a glioma patient whose treatment included an IDH1 peptide vaccine. The source is a man in his forties with glioma. V gene TRBV27 combines with J gene TRBJ2-5, with 8 nucleotides matching TRBD1. For the CDR3, the DNA is TGTGCCAGCAGTTCCACCAGGGGGCGCAAAGAGACCCAGTACTTC. Translation gives CASSSTRGRKETQYF.